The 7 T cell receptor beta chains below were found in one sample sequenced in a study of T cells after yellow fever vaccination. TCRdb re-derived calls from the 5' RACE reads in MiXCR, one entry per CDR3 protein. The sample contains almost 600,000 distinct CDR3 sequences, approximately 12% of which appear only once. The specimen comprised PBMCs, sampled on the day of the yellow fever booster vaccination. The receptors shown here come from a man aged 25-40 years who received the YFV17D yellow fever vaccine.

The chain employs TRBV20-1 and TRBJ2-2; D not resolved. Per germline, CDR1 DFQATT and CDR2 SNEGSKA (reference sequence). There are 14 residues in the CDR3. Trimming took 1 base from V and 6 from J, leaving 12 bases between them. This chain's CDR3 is CSARGAGSAGELFF. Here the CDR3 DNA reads TGCAGTGCTAGAGGGGCAGGATCAGCCGGGGAGCTGTTTTTT.

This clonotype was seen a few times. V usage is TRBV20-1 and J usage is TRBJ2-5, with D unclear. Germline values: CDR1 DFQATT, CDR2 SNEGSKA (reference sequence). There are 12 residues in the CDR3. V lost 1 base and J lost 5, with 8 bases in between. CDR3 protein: CSARGVWETQYF. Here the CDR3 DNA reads TGCAGTGCTAGAGGGGTCTGGGAGACCCAGTACTTC.

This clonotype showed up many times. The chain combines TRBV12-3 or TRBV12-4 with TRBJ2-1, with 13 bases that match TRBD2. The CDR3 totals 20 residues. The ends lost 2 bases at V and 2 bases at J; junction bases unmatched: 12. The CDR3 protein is CASSLTRGRLAGGPYNEQFF. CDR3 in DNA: TGTGCCAGCAGTTTAACGCGGGGTCGACTAGCGGGAGGACCCTACAATGAGCAGTTCTTC.

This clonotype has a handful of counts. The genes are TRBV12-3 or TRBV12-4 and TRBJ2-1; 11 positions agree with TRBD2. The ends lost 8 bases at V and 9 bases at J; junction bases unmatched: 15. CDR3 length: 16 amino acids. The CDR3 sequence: CASGFSGRAESGEQFF. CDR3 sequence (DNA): TGTGCCAGCGGCTTTAGCGGGAGGGCCGAGTCTGGTGAGCAGTTCTTC.

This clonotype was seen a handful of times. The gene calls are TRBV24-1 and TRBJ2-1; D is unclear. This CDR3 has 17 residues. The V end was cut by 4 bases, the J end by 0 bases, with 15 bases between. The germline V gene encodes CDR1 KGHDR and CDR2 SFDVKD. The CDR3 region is CATSDARRASSYNEQFF. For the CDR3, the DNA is TGTGCCACCAGTGACGCACGCCGGGCAAGCTCCTACAATGAGCAGTTCTTC.

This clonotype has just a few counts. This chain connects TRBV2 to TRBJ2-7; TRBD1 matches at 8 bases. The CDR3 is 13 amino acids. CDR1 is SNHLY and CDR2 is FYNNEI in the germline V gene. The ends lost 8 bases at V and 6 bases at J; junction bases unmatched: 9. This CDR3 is CASGGQGVGEQYF. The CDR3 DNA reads TGTGCCAGCGGCGGACAGGGCGTCGGCGAGCAGTACTTC.

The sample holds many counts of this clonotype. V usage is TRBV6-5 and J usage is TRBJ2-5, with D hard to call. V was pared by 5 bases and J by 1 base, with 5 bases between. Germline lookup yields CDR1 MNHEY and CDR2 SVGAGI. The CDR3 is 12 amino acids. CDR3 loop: CASSASQETQYF. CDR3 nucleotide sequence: TGTGCCAGCAGTGCTAGCCAAGAGACCCAGTACTTC.